Sequencing of this TCR beta chain was carried out in a study of cytotoxic CD8 clonotypes in ibrutinib-treated CLL. Per germline, CDR1 SGHTA and CDR2 FQGTGA. V lost 5 bases and J lost 7, with 14 bases in between. The CDR3 has 13 amino acids. Using immunoSEQ multiplex PCR, the repertoire was profiled, and TCRdb retains in-frame clones only, with some absent. The table includes around 76,000 clones, approximately 87% detected once. The chain joins TRBV7-3 to TRBJ1-2; no definite D call. The origin of this receptor is a human donor with chronic lymphocytic leukemia. Sequenced material: PBMCs, taken after 24 months of ibrutinib treatment. The CDR3 reads CASSPNEETGYTF. Here the CDR3 DNA reads TGTGCCAGCAGCCCCAACGAGGAAACTGGCTACACCTTC.